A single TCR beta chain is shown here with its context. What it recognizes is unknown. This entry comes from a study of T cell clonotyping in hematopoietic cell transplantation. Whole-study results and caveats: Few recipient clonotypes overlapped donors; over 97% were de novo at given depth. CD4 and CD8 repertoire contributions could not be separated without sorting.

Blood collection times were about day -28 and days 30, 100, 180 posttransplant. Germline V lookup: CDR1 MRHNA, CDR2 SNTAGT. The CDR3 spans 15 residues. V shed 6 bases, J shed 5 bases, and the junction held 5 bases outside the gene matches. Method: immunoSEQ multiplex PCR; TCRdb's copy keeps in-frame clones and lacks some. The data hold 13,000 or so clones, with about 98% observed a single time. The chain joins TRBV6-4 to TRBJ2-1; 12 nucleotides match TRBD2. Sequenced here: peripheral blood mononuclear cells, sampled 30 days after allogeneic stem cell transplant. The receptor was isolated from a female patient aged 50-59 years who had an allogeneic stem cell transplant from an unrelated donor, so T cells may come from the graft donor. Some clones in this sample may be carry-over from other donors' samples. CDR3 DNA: TGTGCCAGCAGCGCGACTAGCGGGGGAAACAATGAGCAGTTCTTC. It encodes CASSATSGGNNEQFF.